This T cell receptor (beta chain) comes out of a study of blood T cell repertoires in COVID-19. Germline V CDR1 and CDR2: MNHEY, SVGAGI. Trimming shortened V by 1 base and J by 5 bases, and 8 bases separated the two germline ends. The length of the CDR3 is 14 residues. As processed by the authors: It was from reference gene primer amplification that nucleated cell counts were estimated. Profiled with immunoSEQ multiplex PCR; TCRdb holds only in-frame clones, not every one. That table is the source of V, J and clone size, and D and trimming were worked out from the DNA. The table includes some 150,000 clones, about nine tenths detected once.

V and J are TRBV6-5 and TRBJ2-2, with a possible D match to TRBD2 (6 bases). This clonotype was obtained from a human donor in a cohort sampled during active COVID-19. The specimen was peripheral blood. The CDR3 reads CASSYFAGTGELFF. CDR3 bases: TGTGCCAGCAGTTACTTTGCGGGGACCGGGGAGCTGTTTTTT.